Shown below are 2 T cell receptor beta chains from a single sample sequenced in a study of cytomegalovirus exposure and HLA in healthy donors. PCR amplification relied on 60 Vbeta primers (plus 13 Jbeta primers). Measured with immunoSEQ multiplex PCR; TCRdb has only the in-frame clones, and not every one. In total, the table holds under 200,000 clones. The source material was PBMCs. The receptors here all came from a woman aged 18 to 35 in good health and CMV-seropositive.

By frequency, this clone registers medium-sized. This chain uses TRBV14 with TRBJ1-5; D unresolved. The germline CDR1 and CDR2 sequences are SGHDN and FVKESK. Trimming stripped 0 bases from V and 5 bases from J, with 11 bases between. CDR3 length: 15 amino acids. In DNA form, the CDR3 reads TGTGCCAGCAGCCAAGAGGAGGACGACGATCAGCCCCAGCATTTT. This gives the protein CASSQEEDDDQPQHF.

The chain combines TRBV7-9 with TRBJ1-1; perhaps TRBD1 as D (5 bases). Trimming took off 4 bases at V and 1 base at J, with 7 bases between the two ends. CDR3 length equals 13 residues. The germline V gene encodes CDR1 SEHNR and CDR2 FQNEAQ (reference sequence). DNA for the CDR3: TGTGCCAGCAGCTCGCAGGGGAACACTGAAGCTTTCTTT. This encodes CASSSQGNTEAFF.